This is a list of T cell receptor beta chains from one sample in a study of blood T cells in healthy people across ages. Each CDR3 protein is one row after TCRdb ran MiXCR on the 5' RACE reads. The data contain around 1,500,000 distinct CDR3 sequences, roughly 30% of them singletons. The sample was blood. Every receptor here comes from a woman aged 25 to 39 in good health. The CDR3 runs from the conserved cysteine through the conserved F or W. The D gene is left open where the match is weak. A clone size is listed for some rows: how often the clone was seen (once, few, many), or a class if it is expanded.

v_gene: TRBV6-4; j_gene: TRBJ2-1; d_gene: TRBD2; abundance: .; CDR3aa: CASSVLGGGNNEQFF; CDR3nt: TGTGCCAGCAGTGTGCTCGGCGGGGGGAACAATGAGCAGTTCTTC
v_gene: TRBV9; j_gene: TRBJ2-6; d_gene: .; abundance: .; CDR3aa: CASSVSPAGLSGANVLTF; CDR3nt: TGTGCCAGCAGCGTCAGCCCTGCAGGGCTCTCTGGGGCCAACGTCCTGACTTTC
v_gene: TRBV20-1; j_gene: TRBJ1-6; d_gene: TRBD1; abundance: .; CDR3aa: CSAEGTGAYNSPLHF; CDR3nt: TGCAGTGCAGAGGGGACAGGGGCCTATAATTCACCCCTCCACTTT
v_gene: TRBV11-3; j_gene: TRBJ1-1; d_gene: .; abundance: .; CDR3aa: CASSLGEFTEAFF; CDR3nt: TGTGCCAGCAGCTTGGGTGAATTCACTGAAGCTTTCTTT
v_gene: TRBV6-6; j_gene: TRBJ1-1; d_gene: .; abundance: .; CDR3aa: CASNGGGRTEAFF; CDR3nt: TGTGCCAGCAATGGGGGGGGGAGAACTGAAGCTTTCTTT
v_gene: TRBV20-1; j_gene: TRBJ2-3; d_gene: .; abundance: few; CDR3aa: CSARASLTDTQYF; CDR3nt: TGCAGTGCTAGAGCCTCCCTCACAGATACGCAGTATTTT
v_gene: TRBV3-1; j_gene: TRBJ2-3; d_gene: .; abundance: .; CDR3aa: CASSQVPAGDTQYF; CDR3nt: TGTGCCAGCAGCCAAGTCCCCGCGGGAGATACGCAGTATTTT
v_gene: TRBV9; j_gene: TRBJ1-5; d_gene: .; abundance: .; CDR3aa: CASSATHSQQPQHF; CDR3nt: TGTGCCAGCAGCGCCACGCACAGCCAACAGCCCCAGCATTTT
v_gene: TRBV20-1; j_gene: TRBJ2-7; d_gene: TRBD2; abundance: .; CDR3aa: CSAASGRSAYEQYF; CDR3nt: TGCAGTGCCGCAAGCGGGAGGTCCGCCTACGAGCAGTACTTC
v_gene: TRBV4-3; j_gene: TRBJ1-1; d_gene: .; abundance: .; CDR3aa: CASSQDKDDTEAFF; CDR3nt: TGCGCCAGCAGCCAAGACAAGGATGACACTGAAGCTTTCTTT
v_gene: TRBV20-1; j_gene: TRBJ2-3; d_gene: .; abundance: few; CDR3aa: CSARGTSRGVDTQYF; CDR3nt: TGCAGTGCTAGAGGTACTAGCAGGGGAGTGGATACGCAGTATTTT
v_gene: TRBV29-1; j_gene: TRBJ1-2; d_gene: TRBD1; abundance: .; CDR3aa: CSVEDFNRGKGYTF; CDR3nt: TGCAGCGTTGAAGATTTTAACAGGGGGAAGGGCTACACCTTC
v_gene: TRBV5-1; j_gene: TRBJ2-3; d_gene: .; abundance: few; CDR3aa: CASSLVTTGGTDTQYF; CDR3nt: TGCGCCAGCAGCTTGGTGACCACAGGAGGGACAGATACGCAGTATTTT
v_gene: TRBV20-1; j_gene: TRBJ2-1; d_gene: .; abundance: many; CDR3aa: CSARNPLSNEQFF; CDR3nt: TGCAGTGCTAGAAATCCGCTGTCCAATGAGCAGTTCTTC
v_gene: TRBV6-5; j_gene: TRBJ1-2; d_gene: .; abundance: many; CDR3aa: CASSSQGRAGARGYTF; CDR3nt: TGTGCCAGCAGTTCGCAAGGAAGGGCGGGGGCGAGAGGCTACACCTTC
v_gene: TRBV4-3; j_gene: TRBJ2-7; d_gene: .; abundance: .; CDR3aa: CASSQDGEPSYEQYF; CDR3nt: TGCGCCAGCAGCCAAGATGGCGAGCCCTCCTACGAGCAGTACTTC
v_gene: TRBV4-1; j_gene: TRBJ1-1; d_gene: .; abundance: .; CDR3aa: CASSQDRGATEAFF; CDR3nt: TGCGCCAGCAGCCAAGATAGAGGGGCCACTGAAGCTTTCTTT
v_gene: TRBV7-2; j_gene: TRBJ2-7; d_gene: TRBD2; abundance: .; CDR3aa: CASSLAVSGRNEQYF; CDR3nt: TGTGCCAGCAGCTTAGCGGTTAGCGGGAGAAACGAGCAGTACTTC
v_gene: TRBV25-1; j_gene: TRBJ2-7; d_gene: .; abundance: .; CDR3aa: CASSESTVSIYEQYF; CDR3nt: TGTGCCAGCAGTGAGTCGACAGTCTCCATCTACGAGCAGTACTTC
v_gene: TRBV7-9; j_gene: TRBJ2-5; d_gene: .; abundance: .; CDR3aa: CANMRGGETQYF; CDR3nt: TGTGCCAACATGAGGGGTGGCGAGACCCAGTACTTC
v_gene: TRBV7-9; j_gene: TRBJ2-3; d_gene: .; abundance: .; CDR3aa: CASSQTGTRTDTQYF; CDR3nt: TGTGCCAGCAGCCAGACCGGGACACGCACAGATACGCAGTATTTT
v_gene: TRBV11-1; j_gene: TRBJ2-1; d_gene: TRBD1; abundance: many; CDR3aa: CASSSSIGGIGWNEQFF; CDR3nt: TGTGCCAGCAGCTCGAGTATAGGGGGCATAGGGTGGAATGAGCAGTTCTTC
v_gene: TRBV27; j_gene: TRBJ2-1; d_gene: TRBD2; abundance: .; CDR3aa: CASRPLAGGHNEQFF; CDR3nt: TGTGCCAGCAGACCCCTAGCGGGGGGGCACAATGAGCAGTTCTTC
v_gene: TRBV27; j_gene: TRBJ1-6; d_gene: .; abundance: few; CDR3aa: CASRVPGQSHSPLHF; CDR3nt: TGTGCCAGCAGGGTACCGGGACAAAGCCATTCACCCCTCCACTTT
v_gene: TRBV5-1; j_gene: TRBJ2-1; d_gene: TRBD1; abundance: .; CDR3aa: CASSLIPGTGLNGQFF; CDR3nt: TGCGCCAGCAGCTTGATCCCCGGGACAGGTCTCAATGGGCAGTTCTTC
v_gene: TRBV7-2; j_gene: TRBJ2-1; d_gene: .; abundance: many; CDR3aa: CASTRGISSYNEQFF; CDR3nt: TGTGCCAGTACGAGGGGGATTAGCTCCTACAATGAGCAGTTCTTC
v_gene: TRBV6-2/TRBV6-3; j_gene: TRBJ2-6; d_gene: TRBD1; abundance: .; CDR3aa: CASSYWTGRSGANVLTF; CDR3nt: TGTGCCAGCAGTTACTGGACAGGGCGCTCTGGGGCCAACGTCCTGACTTTC
v_gene: TRBV7-2; j_gene: TRBJ1-5; d_gene: .; abundance: .; CDR3aa: CASRQRGGVNRPQHF; CDR3nt: TGTGCCAGCAGACAAAGGGGCGGAGTCAATCGGCCCCAGCATTTT
v_gene: TRBV5-1; j_gene: TRBJ2-7; d_gene: .; abundance: few; CDR3aa: CASSLVQGGGEQYF; CDR3nt: TGCGCCAGCAGCTTGGTGCAGGGAGGAGGCGAGCAGTACTTC
v_gene: TRBV11-2; j_gene: TRBJ2-1; d_gene: TRBD2; abundance: many; CDR3aa: CASRRLAGPNEQFF; CDR3nt: TGTGCCAGCAGAAGACTAGCAGGGCCCAATGAGCAGTTCTTC
v_gene: TRBV7-6; j_gene: TRBJ1-1; d_gene: .; abundance: .; CDR3aa: CASSLGAAYEAFF; CDR3nt: TGTGCCAGCAGCTTGGGCGCAGCTTACGAAGCTTTCTTT
v_gene: TRBV14; j_gene: TRBJ2-7; d_gene: .; abundance: few; CDR3aa: CASSWGDGCEQYF; CDR3nt: TGTGCCAGCAGCTGGGGTGACGGTTGCGAGCAGTACTTC
v_gene: TRBV6-6; j_gene: TRBJ1-5; d_gene: TRBD1; abundance: .; CDR3aa: CASSSGQGSHQPQHF; CDR3nt: TGTGCCAGCAGTTCTGGACAGGGGTCCCATCAGCCCCAGCATTTT
v_gene: TRBV7-9; j_gene: TRBJ2-1; d_gene: TRBD2; abundance: few; CDR3aa: CASSKQLASGEQFF; CDR3nt: TGTGCCAGCAGCAAACAACTAGCGTCGGGTGAGCAGTTCTTC
v_gene: TRBV29-1; j_gene: TRBJ1-3; d_gene: .; abundance: .; CDR3aa: CSVLTAGNTIYF; CDR3nt: TGCAGCGTCCTGACAGCTGGAAACACCATATATTTT
v_gene: TRBV5-5; j_gene: TRBJ2-1; d_gene: .; abundance: few; CDR3aa: CASSLGTRPVYNEQFF; CDR3nt: TGTGCCAGCAGCTTGGGGACCCGACCGGTTTACAATGAGCAGTTCTTC
v_gene: TRBV27; j_gene: TRBJ2-1; d_gene: TRBD2; abundance: many; CDR3aa: CASSLSLAGDEQFF; CDR3nt: TGTGCCAGCAGTTTATCGCTAGCGGGAGATGAGCAGTTCTTC
v_gene: TRBV11-3; j_gene: TRBJ1-1; d_gene: .; abundance: .; CDR3aa: CASSLGGDITEAFF; CDR3nt: TGTGCCAGCAGCTTAGGCGGGGATATCACTGAAGCTTTCTTT
v_gene: TRBV28; j_gene: TRBJ1-5; d_gene: .; abundance: .; CDR3aa: CASSLRPQHF; CDR3nt: TGTGCCAGCAGTTTAAGGCCCCAGCATTTT
v_gene: TRBV7-2; j_gene: TRBJ2-5; d_gene: .; abundance: many; CDR3aa: CASTKGREETQYF; CDR3nt: TGTGCCAGCACCAAGGGGCGAGAAGAGACCCAGTACTTC
v_gene: TRBV10-3; j_gene: TRBJ1-1; d_gene: .; abundance: many; CDR3aa: CAISESLGQVEAFF; CDR3nt: TGTGCCATCAGTGAGTCTTTAGGACAAGTTGAAGCTTTCTTT
v_gene: TRBV6-1; j_gene: TRBJ2-7; d_gene: TRBD2; abundance: many; CDR3aa: CASRREGGEQYF; CDR3nt: TGTGCCAGTCGCAGGGAGGGAGGGGAGCAGTACTTC
v_gene: TRBV5-1; j_gene: TRBJ1-5; d_gene: TRBD1; abundance: .; CDR3aa: CASSLYGTDSNQPQHF; CDR3nt: TGCGCCAGCAGCTTGTACGGGACAGATAGCAATCAGCCCCAGCATTTT
v_gene: TRBV4-3; j_gene: TRBJ2-7; d_gene: TRBD1; abundance: many; CDR3aa: CASSPDRAAYEQYF; CDR3nt: TGCGCCAGCAGCCCCGACAGGGCCGCCTACGAGCAGTACTTC
v_gene: TRBV24-1; j_gene: TRBJ2-1; d_gene: .; abundance: many; CDR3aa: CAAGPGDNEQFF; CDR3nt: TGTGCCGCAGGACCGGGGGACAATGAGCAGTTCTTC
v_gene: TRBV9; j_gene: TRBJ2-3; d_gene: .; abundance: .; CDR3aa: CASSPPGQPTDTQYF; CDR3nt: TGTGCCAGCAGCCCCCCCGGACAGCCCACAGATACGCAGTATTTT
v_gene: TRBV6-2/TRBV6-3; j_gene: TRBJ2-7; d_gene: TRBD1; abundance: few; CDR3aa: CASSYSAGQGSYEQYF; CDR3nt: TGTGCCAGCAGTTACTCCGCGGGACAGGGCTCCTACGAGCAGTACTTC
v_gene: TRBV6-5; j_gene: TRBJ2-5; d_gene: .; abundance: few; CDR3aa: CASSYKWTHGGRTQYF; CDR3nt: TGTGCCAGCAGTTACAAATGGACCCACGGTGGCCGGACCCAGTACTTC
v_gene: TRBV11-2; j_gene: TRBJ2-4; d_gene: .; abundance: .; CDR3aa: CASSPGLVRDIQYF; CDR3nt: TGTGCCAGCAGCCCCGGACTCGTCCGGGACATTCAGTACTTC
v_gene: TRBV4-1; j_gene: TRBJ2-1; d_gene: TRBD2; abundance: few; CDR3aa: CASSQGLAVSYNEQFF; CDR3nt: TGCGCCAGCAGCCAAGGACTAGCGGTCTCCTACAATGAGCAGTTCTTC
v_gene: TRBV20-1; j_gene: TRBJ2-1; d_gene: TRBD2; abundance: .; CDR3aa: CSAPRREDYNEQFF; CDR3nt: TGCAGTGCTCCCCGGCGGGAGGACTACAATGAGCAGTTCTTC
v_gene: TRBV15; j_gene: TRBJ2-7; d_gene: .; abundance: few; CDR3aa: CATSPRQVNYEQYF; CDR3nt: TGTGCCACCAGCCCACGCCAGGTCAACTACGAGCAGTACTTC
v_gene: TRBV20-1; j_gene: TRBJ1-4; d_gene: .; abundance: .; CDR3aa: CSAIAGTTNEKLFF; CDR3nt: TGCAGTGCTATCGCAGGGACTACTAATGAAAAACTGTTTTTT
v_gene: TRBV12-3/TRBV12-4; j_gene: TRBJ2-1; d_gene: TRBD2; abundance: .; CDR3aa: CASRTSGLAGTSFYNEQFF; CDR3nt: TGTGCCAGCAGAACCTCGGGACTAGCGGGAACCTCTTTCTACAATGAGCAGTTCTTC
v_gene: TRBV20-1; j_gene: TRBJ2-4; d_gene: TRBD2; abundance: .; CDR3aa: CSARKAGAGLAGIQYF; CDR3nt: TGCAGTGCTAGAAAGGCTGGAGCGGGACTAGCTGGCATTCAGTACTTC
v_gene: TRBV6-2/TRBV6-3; j_gene: TRBJ2-1; d_gene: .; abundance: few; CDR3aa: CASVAGARNEQFF; CDR3nt: TGTGCCAGCGTGGCAGGGGCTAGGAATGAGCAGTTCTTC
v_gene: TRBV5-1; j_gene: TRBJ2-3; d_gene: TRBD2; abundance: few; CDR3aa: CASSLETSASPDTQYF; CDR3nt: TGCGCCAGCAGCTTGGAGACTAGCGCTAGCCCAGATACGCAGTATTTT